The 14 T cell receptor beta chains in this list originate from one sample, sequenced in a study of T cells in Graves' hyperthyroidism and ophthalmopathy. It was RNA transcripts that yielded the amplified TCR beta CDR3 regions. The TCR CDR3 first-round RT-PCR relied on the HTBI primer set. MiXCR was run by TCRdb on the multiplex PCR reads, yielding one entry per CDR3 protein. Here the sample spans about 400,000 distinct CDR3 sequences, approximately 16% being singletons. Source material: blood. The receptors derive from an older woman with Graves' ophthalmopathy.

This clonotype appeared many times. The J gene is TRBJ2-1, the V gene TRBV12-3 or TRBV12-4; 12 nucleotides line up with TRBD2. This CDR3 has 20 residues. V shed 2 bases and J 4 bases; nucleotides not matched to a gene: 15. The CDR3 region is CASSLMGRERTSGIYNEQFF. In DNA form, the CDR3 reads TGTGCCAGCAGTTTAATGGGCAGGGAAAGGACTAGCGGGATTTACAATGAGCAGTTCTTC.

Ten or more counts support this clonotype. The CDR3 nucleotides are TGTGCCAGCAGCGTTCAACGGGGCACCGGGGAGCTGTTTTTT. This gives the protein CASSVQRGTGELFF. The gene calls are TRBV7-3 and TRBJ2-2; D is possibly TRBD2 (5 bases). Germline V lookup: CDR1 SGHTA, CDR2 FQGTGA. The CDR3 is 14 amino acids. V was trimmed by 5 bases and J by 4 bases, leaving 11 bases between them.

This clonotype has only a few counts. The CDR3 spells CASSLTGSHTQNTEAFF. Here the CDR3 DNA reads TGTGCCAGCAGCCTTACAGGGAGCCACACCCAGAACACTGAAGCTTTCTTT. V is TRBV7-3 and J is TRBJ1-1, with D perhaps matching TRBD1 (6 bases). The V gene's germline CDR1 is SGHTA and CDR2 FQGTGA. Between the trimmed V and J ends, which lost 5 bases and 1 base, there was a span of 20 bases. The length of the CDR3 is 17 residues.

Ten or more counts support this clonotype. The chain uses TRBV28 and TRBJ2-7; TRBD2 agrees at 12 bases. Germline CDR1 and CDR2: MDHEN and SYDVKM. J gave up 0 bases and V 7 bases, and 13 bases lay outside the gene matches. CDR3 length: 18 residues. The CDR3 DNA sequence: TGTGCCAGCACCACCGGACTAGCGGGACGAAATAGCTCCTACGAGCAGTACTTC. Protein product: CASTTGLAGRNSSYEQYF.

Points on this clonotype: The junction does not match germline at one end; this may be a read error. The chain combines TRBV6-1 with TRBJ2-7; no definite D call. The CDR3 has 11 residues. The germline V gene encodes CDR1 MNHNS and CDR2 SASEGT. CDR3 nucleotide sequence: TGTGCCGGCAGCCCCTTCTACGAGCAGTACTTC. Protein sequence: CAGSPFYEQYF.

This clonotype showed up just a few times. This chain connects TRBV7-9 to TRBJ2-5; TRBD2 matches at 8 bases. J lost 5 bases, V lost 5 bases, and 7 bases had no gene match. Germline CDR1 is SEHNR and CDR2 is FQNEAQ (reference sequence). The CDR3 runs 14 residues. CDR3 loop: CASSLGLGRETQYF. The CDR3 DNA follows: TGTGCCAGCAGCCTGGGACTAGGTCGGGAGACCCAGTACTTC.

This clonotype appeared many times. The rearrangement uses TRBV19 and TRBJ2-7, with D maybe TRBD2 (5 bases). CDR1 LNHDA and CDR2 SQIVND come from the germline V gene (reference sequence). V was shortened by 2 bases and J by 3 bases, with 14 bases between the two germline ends. CDR3 length: 15 residues. The CDR3 sequence is CASSISGSLVYEQYF. The CDR3 bases are TGTGCCAGTAGTATAAGCGGCAGTTTGGTCTACGAGCAGTACTTC.

The chain has TRBV10-3 and TRBJ2-2; D may be TRBD1 or TRBD2 (7 bases each). V lost 10 bases, J lost 2 bases, and 17 bases lay in between. CDR1 and CDR2 from the germline V gene are ENHRY and SYGVKD. The CDR3 extends over 15 amino acids. The CDR3 sequence is CATPGGGLNTGELFF. CDR3 in DNA: TGTGCCACTCCAGGGGGGGGCCTTAACACCGGGGAGCTGTTTTTT.

This clonotype was detected ten times or more. J is TRBJ2-7 and V is TRBV28, with 8 bases aligning to TRBD1. Unmatched junction bases numbered 10, after V lost 6 bases and J lost 3 bases. The germline CDR1 and CDR2 sequences are MDHEN and SYDVKM. The length of the CDR3 is 15 residues. The DNA for the CDR3 is TGTGCCAGCAGACCAACCGGGACAGGAGTCTACGAGCAGTACTTC. This gives the protein CASRPTGTGVYEQYF.

This clonotype was seen ten or more times. The J gene is TRBJ2-3, the V gene TRBV3-1, with TRBD2 as a possible D gene (6 bases). Germline lookup yields CDR1 LGHDT and CDR2 YNNKEL (reference sequence). CDR3 length equals 13 residues. Trimming shortened V by 2 bases and J by 8 bases, and 11 bases separated the two germline ends. CDR3 nucleotide sequence: TGTGCCAGCAGCCAAAGCGTGGAGGGTACGCAGTATTTT. Translating gives CASSQSVEGTQYF.

A remark on this clonotype: This clone may be a read error of a much larger clone one base away. The chain uses TRBV2 and TRBJ1-5; 7 nucleotides agree with TRBD1. Looked up from germline, CDR1 is SNHLY and CDR2 is FYNNEI. The trim removed 6 bases at V and 2 bases at J, leaving 7 bases unmatched. The CDR3 loop spans 15 amino acids. CDR3 amino acids: CASRTTGPGNQPQHF. The CDR3 DNA is TGTGCCAGCAGGACGACAGGGCCTGGCAATCAGCCCCAGCATTTT.

This clonotype was counted many times. The CDR3 here is CAGGSGREYEQFF. The CDR3 DNA reads as TGTGCCGGTGGGAGCGGGAGGGAATATGAGCAGTTCTTC. This chain uses TRBV7-2 with TRBJ2-1, with 10 bases that match TRBD2. The V gene end was trimmed by 11 bases and the J gene end by 8 bases; junction bases not matched to a gene: 9. The CDR3 is 13 residues long. Germline V gene lookup returns CDR1 SGHTA and CDR2 FQGNSA. Looking up the rest from reference TRBV7-2 and TRBJ2-1 gives the full variable domain: GAGVSQSPSNKVTEKGKDVELRCDPISGHTALYWYRQSLGQGLEFLIYFQGNSAPDKSGLPSDRFSAERTGGSVSTLTIQRTQQEDSAVYLCAGGSGREYEQFFGPGTRLTVL.

This clonotype was counted many times. The chain is built from TRBV24-1 and TRBJ2-7; no definite D call. Per germline, CDR1 KGHDR and CDR2 SFDVKD. CDR3 length: 12 residues. The V and J ends lost 8 bases and 1 base respectively, with 8 bases between them. The CDR3 DNA reads as TGTGCCACCATGGACCCTTCCTACGAGCAGTACTTC. This translates into CATMDPSYEQYF.

This clonotype was detected many times. The V call is TRBV12-3 or TRBV12-4, the J call TRBJ2-7, with a tentative D call TRBD2 (5 bases). This CDR3 is 15 amino acids long. With 4 bases removed from V and 3 bases from J, the gap between germline ends came to 16 bases. Here the CDR3 reads CASSSTGLGGYEQYF. The CDR3 nucleotides read TGTGCCAGCAGTTCGACGGGGTTAGGTGGCTACGAGCAGTACTTC.